This T cell receptor (beta chain) was captured in a study of beta chain features in type 1 diabetes. Study-wide findings and caveats: For Type 1 diabetes patients, all four CD4+ subsets carried TCRB CDR3s that were moderately but significantly shorter. High TCR expression in some cells could lead to their over-representation in cDNA sequencing. In comparison with healthy donors, patients had naive, central memory and Treg TCRB repertoires that appeared more similar.

cDNA synthesis used the whole RNA isolate, giving expressed TCRB sequences. The protocol was immunoSEQ multiplex PCR, while the TCRdb copy is restricted to in-frame clones and leaves out a portion. Of approximately 160,000 clones detected, approximately 10% appear once; the ten largest clones hold 0.45% to 0.5%. Germline V gene data show CDR1 as MNHNS and CDR2 as SASEGT. The CDR3 is 14 residues long. Trimming took 5 bases from V and 4 from J, leaving 14 bases between them. With respect to this clone: Its antigen remains unidentified.

A CD45RO/CCR7/CD25/CD127/CD95/CD27 panel sorted naive, central memory, regulatory and stem cell-like memory CD4+ cells. Sorted cells reached over 98% purity in every population. The sample comprised central memory CD4+ T cells from blood. The sequence derives from a man aged 25 to 40 with type 1 diabetes. This chain links TRBV6-1 with TRBJ1-2; D unclear. The CDR3: CASSPTEYLYGYTF. CDR3 sequence (DNA): TGTGCCAGCAGTCCCACAGAATACCTCTATGGCTACACCTTC.